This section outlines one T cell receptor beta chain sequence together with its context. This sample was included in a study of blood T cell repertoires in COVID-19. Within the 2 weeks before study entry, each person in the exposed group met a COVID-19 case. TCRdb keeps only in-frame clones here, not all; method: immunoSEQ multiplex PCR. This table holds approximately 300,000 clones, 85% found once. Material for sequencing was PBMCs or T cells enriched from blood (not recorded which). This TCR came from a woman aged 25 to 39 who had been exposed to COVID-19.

The chain's CDR3 is CASSHSGAYEQYF. Here the CDR3 DNA reads TGTGCCAGCAGCCACTCCGGGGCCTACGAGCAGTACTTC. This rearrangement joins TRBV14 to TRBJ2-7; TRBD2 might be the D (5 bases). The CDR3 sequence is 13 residues long. V lost 3 bases to trimming and J lost 2 bases, with 8 bases between them. Germline V gene lookup returns CDR1 SGHDN and CDR2 FVKESK.